This T cell receptor beta chain was retrieved from a study of blood T cell repertoires in COVID-19. CDR3 length equals 15 residues. V was clipped by 2 bases and J by 3 bases; unmatched bases: 5. CDR1 is SGHTA and CDR2 is FQGNSA in the germline V gene. Method: immunoSEQ multiplex PCR; TCRdb's copy keeps in-frame clones and lacks some. The sample contains approximately 90,000 clones, over 75% of which appear only once. The receptor's source is a human donor in a cohort sampled during active COVID-19. The chain joins TRBV7-2 to TRBJ2-7, with 9 bases identical to TRBD2. Sequencing input: peripheral blood. In DNA, the CDR3 is TGTGCCAGCAGCTTAAGGGCTAGCGGGAACTACGAGCAGTACTTC. This gives the protein CASSLRASGNYEQYF.